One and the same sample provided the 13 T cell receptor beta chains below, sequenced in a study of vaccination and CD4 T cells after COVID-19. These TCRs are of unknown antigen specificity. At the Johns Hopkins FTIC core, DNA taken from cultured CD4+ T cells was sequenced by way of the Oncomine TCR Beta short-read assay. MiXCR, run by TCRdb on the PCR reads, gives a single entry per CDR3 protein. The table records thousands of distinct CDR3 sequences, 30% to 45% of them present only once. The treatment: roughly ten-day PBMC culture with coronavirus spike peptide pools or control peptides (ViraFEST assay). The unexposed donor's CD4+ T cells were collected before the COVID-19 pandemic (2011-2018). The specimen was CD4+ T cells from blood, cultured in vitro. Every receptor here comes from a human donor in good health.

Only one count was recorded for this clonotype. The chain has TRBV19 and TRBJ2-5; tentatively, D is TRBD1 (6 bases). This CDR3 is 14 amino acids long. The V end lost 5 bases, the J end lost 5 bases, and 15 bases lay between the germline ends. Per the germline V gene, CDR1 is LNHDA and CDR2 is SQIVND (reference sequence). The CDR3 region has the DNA TGTGCCAGTAGTTCAATACAGGGCTCCGAGACCCAGTACTTC. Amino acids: CASSSIQGSETQYF.

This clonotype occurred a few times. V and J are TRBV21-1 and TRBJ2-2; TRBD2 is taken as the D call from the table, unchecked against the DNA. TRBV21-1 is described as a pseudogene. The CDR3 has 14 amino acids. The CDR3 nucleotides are TGTGCCAGCAGCAAATCGGAGGGCGGCGGGGAGCTGTTTTTT. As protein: CASSKSEGGGELFF.

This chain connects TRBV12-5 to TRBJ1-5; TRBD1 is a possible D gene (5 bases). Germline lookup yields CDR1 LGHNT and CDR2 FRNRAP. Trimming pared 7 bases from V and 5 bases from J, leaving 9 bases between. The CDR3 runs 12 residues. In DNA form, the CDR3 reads TGTGCTAGTGAGGGGCTCGATCAGCCCCAGCATTTT. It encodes CASEGLDQPQHF.

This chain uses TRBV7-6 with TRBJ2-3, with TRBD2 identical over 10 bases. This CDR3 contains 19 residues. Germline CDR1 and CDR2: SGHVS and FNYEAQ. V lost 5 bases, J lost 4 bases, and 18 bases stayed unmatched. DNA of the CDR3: TGTGCCAGCAGCAACCCCTATAGCGGGAGGCGTTCTAGCTCAGATACGCAGTATTTT. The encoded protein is CASSNPYSGRRSSSDTQYF.

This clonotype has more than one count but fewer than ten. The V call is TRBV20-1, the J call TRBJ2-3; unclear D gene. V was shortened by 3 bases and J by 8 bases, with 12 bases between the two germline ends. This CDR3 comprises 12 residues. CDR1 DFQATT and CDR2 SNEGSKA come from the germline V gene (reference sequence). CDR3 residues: CSASYASGTQYF. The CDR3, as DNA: TGCAGTGCTAGTTACGCTTCGGGTACGCAGTATTTT.

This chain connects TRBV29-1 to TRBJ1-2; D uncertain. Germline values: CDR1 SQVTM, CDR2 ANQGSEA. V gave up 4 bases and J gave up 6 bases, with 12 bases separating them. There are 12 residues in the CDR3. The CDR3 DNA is TGCAGCGTTGCAAGTTTAAGGGATGGCTACACCTTC. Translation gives CSVASLRDGYTF.

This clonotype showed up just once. The CDR3: CASSPGQGVVGELFF. CDR3 nucleotides: TGTGCCAGCTCACCGGGACAGGGTGTTGTCGGGGAGCTGTTTTTT. The chain uses TRBV18 and TRBJ2-2; the match to TRBD1 covers 9 bases. CDR3 size: 15 residues. With V trimmed by 3 bases and J by 7 bases, 6 bases remained unmatched. Looked up from germline, CDR1 is KGHSH and CDR2 is LQKENI.

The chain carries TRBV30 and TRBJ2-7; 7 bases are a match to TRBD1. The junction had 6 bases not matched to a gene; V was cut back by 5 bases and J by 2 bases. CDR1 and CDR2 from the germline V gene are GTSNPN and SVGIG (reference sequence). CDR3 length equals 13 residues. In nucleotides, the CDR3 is TGTGCCTGGGCTAGGGACAGCACCTACGAGCAGTACTTC. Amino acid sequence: CAWARDSTYEQYF.

The CDR3 sequence is CASSITGLAGGTNTGELFF. CDR3 coding DNA: TGTGCCAGTAGTATAACGGGGCTAGCGGGGGGAACGAACACCGGGGAGCTGTTTTTT. The rearrangement uses TRBV19 and TRBJ2-2; 11 bases agree with TRBD2. The germline CDR1 and CDR2 sequences are LNHDA and SQIVND (reference sequence). Unmatched junction bases numbered 8, after V lost 2 bases and J lost 0 bases. The CDR3 has 19 residues.

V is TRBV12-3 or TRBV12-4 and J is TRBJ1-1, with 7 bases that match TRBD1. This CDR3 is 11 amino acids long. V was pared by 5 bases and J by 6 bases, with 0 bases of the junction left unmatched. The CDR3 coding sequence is TGTGCCAGCAGTCAGGGGGCTGAAGCTTTCTTT. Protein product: CASSQGAEAFF.

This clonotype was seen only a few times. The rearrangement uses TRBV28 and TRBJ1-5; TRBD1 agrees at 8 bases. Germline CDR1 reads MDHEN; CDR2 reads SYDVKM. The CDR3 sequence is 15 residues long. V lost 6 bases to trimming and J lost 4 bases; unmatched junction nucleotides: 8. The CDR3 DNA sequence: TGTGCCAGCAGACGTCCGGGACAGGCTAATCAGCCCCAGCATTTT. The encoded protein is CASRRPGQANQPQHF.

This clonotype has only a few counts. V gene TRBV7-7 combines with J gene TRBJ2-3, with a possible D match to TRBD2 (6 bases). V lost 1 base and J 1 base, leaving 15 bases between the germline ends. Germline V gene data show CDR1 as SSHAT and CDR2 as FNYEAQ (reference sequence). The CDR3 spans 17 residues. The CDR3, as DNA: TGTGCCAGCAGCTTAGAGACTAGTGGGTTAGGCACAGATACGCAGTATTTT. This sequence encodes CASSLETSGLGTDTQYF.

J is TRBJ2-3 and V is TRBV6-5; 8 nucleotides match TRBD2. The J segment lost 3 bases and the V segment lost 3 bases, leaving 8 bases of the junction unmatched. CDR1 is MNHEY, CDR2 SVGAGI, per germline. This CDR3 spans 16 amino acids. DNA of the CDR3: TGTGCCAGCAGTTATCCCAGCGGGAGTAGAACAGATACGCAGTATTTT. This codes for CASSYPSGSRTDTQYF.